The rows below give T cell receptor beta chains drawn from one sample of a study of cytomegalovirus exposure and HLA in healthy donors. This table comes from immunoSEQ multiplex PCR, and its TCRdb copy is limited to in-frame clones, with some not included. The data hold 180,000 or so clones, with around four fifths observed a single time. Sequenced input: PBMCs. These receptor sequences come from a man in his late teens or twenties in good health and CMV-seronegative. Both conserved end residues are part of each CDR3. A D gene is named only where the DNA matches it firmly. The size field is filled for only some rows; it gives once, few, many or a size class.

v_call	clone_size	j_call	d_call	cdr3_nt	cdr3_aa
TRBV9	.	TRBJ1-4	.	TGTGCCAGCAGCGGCGACAGTACAAATGAAAAACTGTTTTTT	CASSGDSTNEKLFF
TRBV2	.	TRBJ2-7	TRBD1	TGTGCCAGCAGTAGACAGGGCTACGAGCAGTACTTC	CASSRQGYEQYF
TRBV7-2	.	TRBJ2-2	.	TGTGCCAGCAGCCTATACAGGGATACCGGGGAGCTGTTTTTT	CASSLYRDTGELFF
TRBV7-9	once	TRBJ2-1	TRBD2	TGTGCCAGCAGCTTGGGACTAGCGGGAGGGCCGAGAAATGAGCAGTTCTTC	CASSLGLAGGPRNEQFF
TRBV11-3	.	TRBJ2-2	.	TGTGCCAGCAGCTTAGGCGGGCAAACGAACACCGGGGAGCTGTTTTTT	CASSLGGQTNTGELFF
TRBV7-9	.	TRBJ2-5	.	TGTGCCAGCAGCTCCACTTCCGGGACCCAGTACTTC	CASSSTSGTQYF
TRBV5-5	few	TRBJ1-2	TRBD1	TGTGCCAGCAGCTTGGTTGTCGGGACAGTCTATGGCTACACCTTC	CASSLVVGTVYGYTF
TRBV5-6	.	TRBJ2-7	.	TGTGCCAGCAGCTTGTGGGGGACAAGGTACGAGCAGTACTTC	CASSLWGTRYEQYF
TRBV18	.	TRBJ1-1	.	TGTGCCAGCTCACCAGCCGGGGAGGGCACTGAAGCTTTCTTT	CASSPAGEGTEAFF
TRBV7-2	.	TRBJ2-1	TRBD2	TGTGCCAGCAGCTTGGATCTTTCACTAGCGGGAGGTCGGAATGAGCAGTTCTTC	CASSLDLSLAGGRNEQFF
TRBV7-9	.	TRBJ1-4	TRBD1	TGTGCCAGCAGCTCCTGGGGGGACAGAAGAAATGAAAAACTGTTTTTT	CASSSWGDRRNEKLFF
TRBV29-1	.	TRBJ2-7	.	TGCAGCGTTGAAGAGAACACCTACGAGCAGTACTTC	CSVEENTYEQYF
TRBV7-2	.	TRBJ2-1	TRBD2	TGTGCCAGCAGCTTAGGTGGGACTAGCGGGGGGGCTTATGAGCAGTTCTTC	CASSLGGTSGGAYEQFF
TRBV11-3	.	TRBJ1-1	.	TGTGCCAGCAGCTTTCGCCGCCGAACAATGAACACTGAAGCTTTCTTT	CASSFRRRTMNTEAFF
TRBV6-1	few	TRBJ2-7	.	TGTGCCAGCAGTGACGGGAGAGGGTACGAGCAGTACTTC	CASSDGRGYEQYF
TRBV9	few	TRBJ2-5	TRBD2	TGTGCCAGCAGCGCGGGAGGGGAGACCCAGTACTTC	CASSAGGETQYF
TRBV19	.	TRBJ1-5	TRBD1	TGTGCCAGTAGTTCTAGGGGCAGGGGGAGTTTGGGCAATCAGCCCCAGCATTTT	CASSSRGRGSLGNQPQHF
TRBV2	.	TRBJ1-4	TRBD1	TGTGCCAGCAGCCCCGGGACAGGTGAAAAACTGTTTTTT	CASSPGTGEKLFF
TRBV6-1	.	TRBJ2-7	.	TGTGCCTCCCAGCAGTTAACGAGCGGGCGCTACGAGCAGTACTTC	CASQQLTSGRYEQYF
TRBV6-6	few	TRBJ1-2	TRBD1	TGTGCCAGCAGTTATTTCAACGCCCAGGGGGCCTTCTTC	CASSYFNAQGAFF
TRBV25-1	.	TRBJ2-3	.	TGTGCCAGCAGTTTAGCGGATTTCACAGATACGCAGTATTTT	CASSLADFTDTQYF
TRBV19	.	TRBJ1-3	.	TGTGCCAGTAGTATTCGGGGTGGTTCTGGAAACACCATATATTTT	CASSIRGGSGNTIYF
TRBV6-5	.	TRBJ2-1	.	TGTGCCAGCCAAACATCGGGGGAGCAGTTCTTC	CASQTSGEQFF
TRBV14	once	TRBJ2-2	TRBD1	TGTGCCAGCAGCGCAATAGGGACAGGGGGCACCGGGGAGCTGTTTTTT	CASSAIGTGGTGELFF
TRBV18	once	TRBJ2-2	TRBD2	TGTGCCAGCTCATCCGGGACTAGCGACACCGGGGAGCTGTTTTTT	CASSSGTSDTGELFF
TRBV11-1	.	TRBJ2-7	.	TGTGCCAGCAGTATATGGGACGGACAGTCCTACGAGCAGTACTTC	CASSIWDGQSYEQYF
TRBV16	.	TRBJ2-7	.	TGTGCCAGCAGCCAATCCAGGACACACTCCTACGAGCAGTACTTC	CASSQSRTHSYEQYF
TRBV10-3	.	TRBJ2-7	TRBD1	TGTGCCATCAGTGGAAAGGACAGGGCCGGCTACGAGCAGTACTTC	CAISGKDRAGYEQYF
TRBV12-5	.	TRBJ1-1	TRBD1	TGTGCTAGTGGTTTGGTACAGGGACAGGGGTATTGGGGAACGGGGACTGAAGCTTTCTTT	CASGLVQGQGYWGTGTEAFF
TRBV6-6	.	TRBJ2-1	TRBD2	TGTGCCGGCCGCGGGGGGGCGGGGAATGAGCAGTTCTTC	CAGRGGAGNEQFF
TRBV7-2	.	TRBJ2-3	TRBD1	TGTGCCAGCAGCCTTGGACAGGGTGAAAATACGCAGTATTTT	CASSLGQGENTQYF
TRBV5-6	.	TRBJ2-2	.	TGTGCCAGCAGCTTGGCGAGAAACACCGGGGAGCTGTTTTTT	CASSLARNTGELFF
TRBV6-5	.	TRBJ2-6	.	TGTGCCAGCAGCCGCAGTTACTCTGGGGCCAACGTCCTGACTTTC	CASSRSYSGANVLTF
TRBV7-8	.	TRBJ2-7	.	TGTGCCAGCAGCTTTGAGGAGATCTCCTACGAGCAGTACTTC	CASSFEEISYEQYF
TRBV7-9	.	TRBJ2-7	.	TGTGCCGGGAGGATTTTGACGGGCTACGAGCAGTACTTC	CAGRILTGYEQYF
TRBV5-1	.	TRBJ1-4	.	TGCGCCAGCAGCACTGAACAGGGAATAAATGAAAAACTGTTTTTT	CASSTEQGINEKLFF
TRBV15	.	TRBJ2-2	.	TGTGCCACCACGTGGGGCCCGCAAGTCACCGGGGAGCTGTTTTTT	CATTWGPQVTGELFF
TRBV7-2	.	TRBJ2-3	TRBD2	TGTGCCAGCAGCTTAGTAGTGAGCGGGACGGATACGCAGTATTTT	CASSLVVSGTDTQYF
TRBV18	.	TRBJ2-5	TRBD2	TGTGCCAGCTCCCCGGGACTAGCGGGAGAAGGAGGAGAGACCCAGTACTTC	CASSPGLAGEGGETQYF
TRBV10-3	.	TRBJ2-7	TRBD2	TGTGCCATCAGTGAGTCAAGGACTAGCTCCTACGAGCAGTACTTC	CAISESRTSSYEQYF
TRBV6-6	.	TRBJ2-7	.	TGTGCCAGCAGTTACTCGCAGTCCTACGAGCAGTACTTC	CASSYSQSYEQYF
TRBV4-2	few	TRBJ2-7	TRBD1	TGTGCCAGCAGCCAAGGGACAGGGGTCTACGAGCAGTACTTC	CASSQGTGVYEQYF
TRBV30	.	TRBJ2-3	TRBD2	TGTGCCTGGAGTGGCCCAGCGGGGGGGAGGACAGATACGCAGTATTTT	CAWSGPAGGRTDTQYF
TRBV2	.	TRBJ2-7	.	TGTGCCAGCAGCGAAAAAACAGGGATGAGGTCGGACTTC	CASSEKTGMRSDF